A single sample is the source of the 18 T cell receptor beta chains below, sequenced in a study of T cell responses to AZD1222 COVID-19 vaccine. This table comes from immunoSEQ multiplex PCR, and its TCRdb copy is limited to in-frame clones, with some not included. The table has approximately 60,000 clones, about 86% seen once. The starting material was peripheral blood, obtained 28 days after the second AZD1222 dose. These receptors all stem from an adult who received the AZD1222 COVID-19 vaccine.

The chain links TRBV10-2 to TRBJ2-2; tentative D call: TRBD2 (7 bases). This CDR3 contains 16 residues. In germline, CDR1 is WSHSY, CDR2 SAAADI. The ends were cut back, 0 bases at V and 7 bases at J, with 15 bases in the middle. CDR3 sequence reads: CASSESRGGHDGELFF. For the CDR3, the DNA is TGCGCCAGCAGTGAGTCGAGGGGGGGCCATGACGGGGAGCTGTTTTTT.

This sequence joins TRBV28 and TRBJ1-5; 7 bases are a match to TRBD1. This CDR3 region has 14 residues. V trimming: 5 bases; J trimming: 6 bases; junction bases outside the gene matches: 7. Germline CDR1 and CDR2: MDHEN and SYDVKM. CDR3 loop: CASSRQGSGQPQHF. CDR3 DNA: TGTGCCAGCAGTAGACAGGGTTCAGGTCAGCCCCAGCATTTT.

The chain couples TRBV6-2 or TRBV6-3 to TRBJ2-1; 9 nucleotides match TRBD2. This CDR3 region has 16 residues. Germline CDR1 is MNHEY and CDR2 is SVGEGT. The J segment lost 7 bases and the V segment lost 0 bases, leaving 7 bases of the junction unmatched. CDR3 nucleotides: TGTGCCAGCAGTTACTCCTTACTAGCGGGCCTGAATGAGCAGTTCTTC. Protein product: CASSYSLLAGLNEQFF.

This chain joins TRBV2 and TRBJ1-1; D is possibly TRBD1 (6 bases). Trimming pared 7 bases from V and 5 bases from J, leaving 17 bases between. This CDR3 spans 14 amino acids. Per germline, CDR1 SNHLY and CDR2 FYNNEI. The CDR3 coding sequence is TGTGCCAGCACAGGGGCCACCCCGAGGACTGAAGCTTTCTTT. Translation gives CASTGATPRTEAFF.

This chain connects TRBV28 to TRBJ1-5; 9 bases line up with TRBD1. V was pared by 3 bases and J by 7 bases, with 4 bases of the junction left unmatched. CDR3 length: 14 amino acids. CDR1 is MDHEN, CDR2 SYDVKM, per germline. CDR3 sequence reads: CASSLTGGYQPQHF. The CDR3 coding sequence is TGTGCCAGCAGTTTGACAGGGGGGTACCAGCCCCAGCATTTT.

The chain is built from TRBV28 and TRBJ2-7; the D call may be TRBD1 or TRBD2 (5 bases each). Trimming removed 6 bases at V and 1 base at J, with 10 bases between. The germline V gene has CDR1 MDHEN and CDR2 SYDVKM. This CDR3 comprises 13 residues. CDR3 sequence: CASRGGGSYEQYF. CDR3 in DNA: TGTGCCAGCAGGGGTGGGGGTTCCTACGAGCAGTACTTC.

This clone appeared a few times. The chain has TRBV28 and TRBJ1-5, with D possibly TRBD1 on 6 matching bases. The CDR3 extends over 15 amino acids. Deletions cut 8 bases from V and 1 base from J, with 15 bases between. Per germline, CDR1 MDHEN and CDR2 SYDVKM. The CDR3 region is CASAKGGTSNQPQHF. The CDR3 DNA reads TGTGCCAGCGCCAAAGGGGGAACAAGCAATCAGCCCCAGCATTTT.

The rearrangement uses TRBV7-8 and TRBJ2-2; TRBD1 aligns across 7 bases. The CDR3 runs 18 residues. The germline V gene encodes CDR1 SGHVS and CDR2 FQNEAQ. V dropped 5 bases and J dropped 1; count of bases not matched to a gene: 13. CDR3 DNA: TGTGCCAGCAGCAAATCCCATTTAGGGGGCCAGAACACCGGGGAGCTGTTTTTT. Translated, it gives CASSKSHLGGQNTGELFF.

The rearrangement joins TRBV5-8 to TRBJ2-1; 11 bases fit TRBD2. Germline lookup yields CDR1 SGHTS and CDR2 YDEGEE. The CDR3 extends over 14 amino acids. Trimming removed 4 bases from V and 4 bases from J; junction bases left unmatched: 1. The CDR3 loop is CASSPSGGYNEQFF. For the CDR3, the DNA is TGTGCCAGCAGCCCTAGCGGGGGGTACAATGAGCAGTTCTTC.

This clone was seen once. The genes are TRBV5-1 and TRBJ2-2; no reliable D call. This CDR3 region has 14 residues. The germline gives CDR1 SGHRS, CDR2 YFSETQ. V was pared by 4 bases and J by 2 bases, with 9 bases between. The CDR3 sequence is CASSPGHNTGELFF. CDR3 nucleotides: TGCGCCAGCAGCCCGGGTCACAACACCGGGGAGCTGTTTTTT.

The J gene is TRBJ1-6, the V gene TRBV14; tentative D call: TRBD1 (6 bases). V was trimmed by 3 bases and J by 3 bases, leaving 9 bases between them. CDR1 and CDR2 from the germline V gene are SGHDN and FVKESK. The CDR3 runs 15 residues. DNA of the CDR3: TGTGCCAGCAGCCAGCGGACAGTCTATAATTCACCCCTCCACTTT. Translating gives CASSQRTVYNSPLHF.

The gene calls are TRBV2 and TRBJ1-1; maybe TRBD1 (5 bases). Trimming left V 6 bases short and J 5 bases short, with 19 bases between. The CDR3 consists of 15 residues. From germline, CDR1 is SNHLY and CDR2 FYNNEI. CDR3 sequence (DNA): TGTGCCAGCAGGGGGAGTAGGGGTATAGGGACTGAAGCTTTCTTT. It codes for CASRGSRGIGTEAFF.

The chain recombines TRBV9 with TRBJ2-4, with 11 bases fitting TRBD1. This CDR3 comprises 13 residues. Germline CDR1 and CDR2: SGDLS and YYNGEE. V lost 4 bases to trimming and J lost 10 bases; unmatched junction nucleotides: 4. The DNA of the CDR3 is TGTGCCAGCAGCACAGGGACAGGGGGGATTCAGTACTTC. Residues: CASSTGTGGIQYF.

This clone has only one observation. The gene calls are TRBV19 and TRBJ1-3; D call uncertain. The V and J ends lost 3 bases and 1 base respectively, with 1 base between them. The CDR3 has 12 residues. Germline lookup yields CDR1 LNHDA and CDR2 SQIVND (reference sequence). Here the CDR3 DNA reads TGTGCCAGTAGTATTTCTGGAAACACCATATATTTT. Its protein product is CASSISGNTIYF.

The genes are TRBV5-1 and TRBJ1-4; the D is unclear. V was cut by 5 bases and J by 8 bases, with 22 bases left in between. Germline CDR1 SGHRS, CDR2 YFSETQ. The CDR3 runs to 16 residues. CDR3 amino acids: CASSSLSSRSGEKLFF. CDR3 nucleotide sequence: TGCGCCAGCAGTTCCCTATCATCCAGGTCGGGGGAAAAACTGTTTTTT.

This rearrangement joins TRBV19 to TRBJ2-1; TRBD2 might be the D (5 bases). This CDR3 region has 15 residues. Germline V gene lookup returns CDR1 LNHDA and CDR2 SQIVND (reference sequence). V was clipped by 8 bases and J by 0 bases, with 14 bases between them. Here the CDR3 DNA reads TGTGCCAGTGCTCCAGGCGGGCGCTCCTACAATGAGCAGTTCTTC. Translation: CASAPGGRSYNEQFF.

This clone was seen just once. The chain couples TRBV15 to TRBJ2-7; D is unresolved. Germline V gene lookup returns CDR1 LNHNV and CDR2 YYDKDF (reference sequence). The CDR3 consists of 16 residues. Trimming shortened V by 1 base and J by 0 bases, and 13 bases separated the two germline ends. This CDR3 is CATSRGSSSSSYEQYF. For the CDR3, the DNA is TGTGCCACCAGCAGAGGAAGTTCTTCCAGCTCCTACGAGCAGTACTTC.

The genes are TRBV7-2 and TRBJ1-2; no clear D. The V gene lost 5 bases and the J gene lost 0 bases, with 7 bases spanning the gap. Germline assignment: CDR1 SGHTA and CDR2 FQGNSA. This CDR3 comprises 13 residues. Written as DNA, the CDR3 is TGTGCCAGCAGCCCTGACGCTAACTATGGCTACACCTTC. This translates into CASSPDANYGYTF. Combining the CDR3 with reference TRBV7-2 and TRBJ1-2 gives the whole variable domain GAGVSQSPSNKVTEKGKDVELRCDPISGHTALYWYRQSLGQGLEFLIYFQGNSAPDKSGLPSDRFSAERTGGSVSTLTIQRTQQEDSAVYLCASSPDANYGYTFGSGTRLTVV.